What follows are 32 T cell receptor beta chains derived from one specimen sequenced in a study of spatial heterogeneity in lung cancer. TCRdb itself ran the 5' RACE reads through MiXCR, one entry per CDR3 protein. There are 40,000 or so distinct CDR3 sequences in the sample; 3% to 3.5% occur only once, and roughly 34% lies in the top ten. Time point noted: sample taken at primary tumor resection. The sequences come from normal lung tissue next to the tumor, collected at surgery. Source of these receptors: a male donor with early-stage non-small cell lung cancer.

This clonotype was observed many times. J is TRBJ2-2 and V is TRBV2; D is undetermined. The CDR3 has 13 residues. V shed 7 bases and J shed 8 bases, with 14 bases lying between them. The germline CDR1 and CDR2 sequences are SNHLY and FYNNEI. CDR3 amino acids: CASMANLVGELFF. The CDR3 DNA follows: TGTGCCAGCATGGCCAATTTAGTTGGGGAGCTGTTTTTT. Using reference TRBV2 and TRBJ2-2 for the parts outside the CDR3, the full variable domain is EPEVTQTPSHQVTQMGQEVILRCVPISNHLYFYWYRQILGQKVEFLVSFYNNEISEKSEIFDDQFSVERPDGSNFTLKIRSTKLEDSAMYFCASMANLVGELFFGEGSRLTVL.

Many counts were recorded for this clonotype. The rearrangement links TRBV4-1 to TRBJ2-3; 8 nucleotides match TRBD2. The trim removed 0 bases at V and 1 base at J, leaving 15 bases unmatched. Germline loops: CDR1 MGHRA, CDR2 YSYEKL. The CDR3 is made up of 20 amino acids. CDR3 in amino acids: CASSQESLRSGNIRTDTQYF. In DNA form, the CDR3 reads TGCGCCAGCAGCCAAGAATCCCTGCGTAGCGGGAACATCCGCACAGATACGCAGTATTTT.

This clonotype showed up many times. The chain carries TRBV3-1 and TRBJ1-2; no clear D gene. The V gene's germline CDR1 is LGHDT and CDR2 YNNKEL (reference sequence). Deletions cut 7 bases from V and 3 bases from J, with 9 bases between. There are 12 residues in the CDR3. The DNA for the CDR3 is TGTGCCAGCATGAGTGGGGACTATGGCTACACCTTC. Its protein product is CASMSGDYGYTF.

The chain combines TRBV12-3 or TRBV12-4 with TRBJ2-1; TRBD1 matches 9 bases. The CDR3 consists of 14 residues. The trim removed 8 bases at V and 6 bases at J, leaving 8 bases unmatched. CDR3 in amino acids: CASAAGTGFNEQFF. The CDR3 nucleotides are TGTGCCAGCGCGGCCGGGACAGGGTTCAATGAGCAGTTCTTC.

This clonotype was seen many times. The chain carries TRBV28 and TRBJ1-5, with D perhaps TRBD1 (6 bases). V lost 6 bases and J 7 bases, leaving 13 bases between the germline ends. Germline values: CDR1 MDHEN, CDR2 SYDVKM. This CDR3 spans 13 amino acids. CDR3 bases: TGTGCCAGCAGCCTCAACAGGGTCCAGCCCCAGCATTTT. Its translation: CASSLNRVQPQHF.

This clonotype was observed a few times. This sequence joins TRBV6-5 and TRBJ2-7, with 7 positions matching TRBD1. CDR1 and CDR2 from the germline V gene are MNHEY and SVGAGI. The CDR3 contains 13 residues. The trim removed 7 bases at V and 4 bases at J, leaving 7 bases unmatched. The CDR3 reads CASKGQNHYEQYF. The CDR3 DNA follows: TGTGCCAGCAAGGGACAGAACCATTACGAGCAGTACTTC.

This clonotype was picked up a small number of times. The J gene is TRBJ2-7, the V gene TRBV20-1; 11 bases are a match to TRBD1. The CDR3 sequence is 15 residues long. CDR1 is DFQATT and CDR2 is SNEGSKA in the germline V gene (reference sequence). V lost 3 bases, J lost 3 bases, and 7 bases stayed unmatched. CDR3 protein: CSARAPGTGGYEQYF. CDR3 bases: TGCAGTGCTAGGGCCCCCGGGACAGGGGGCTACGAGCAGTACTTC.

There are many counts of this clonotype. This chain joins TRBV6-2 or TRBV6-3 and TRBJ1-4, with D unclear. Looked up from germline, CDR1 is MNHEY and CDR2 is SVGEGT. V shed 6 bases and J shed 7 bases, with 12 bases lying between them. This CDR3 has 13 amino acids. CDR3: CASSDPLSEKLFF. As DNA, the CDR3 is TGTGCCAGCAGCGACCCCCTGAGTGAAAAACTGTTTTTT.

Many counts were recorded for this clonotype. The chain combines TRBV5-1 with TRBJ1-6; 8 positions match TRBD1. Germline loops: CDR1 SGHRS, CDR2 YFSETQ. V lost 4 bases, J lost 9 bases, and 9 bases stayed unmatched. The CDR3 contains 15 residues. Written as DNA, the CDR3 is TGCGCCAGCAGCCTCGCCGACAGGGGAGTTTCACCCCTCCACTTT. Translation gives CASSLADRGVSPLHF.

This clonotype was counted only a few times. CDR3 nucleotides: TGCGCCAGCAGCCAAGTGGGAGGCACAGATACGCAGTATTTT. Protein sequence: CASSQVGGTDTQYF. The rearrangement joins TRBV4-3 to TRBJ2-3, with D perhaps TRBD2 (5 bases). Per the germline V gene, CDR1 is LGHNA and CDR2 is YSLEER. The V end was cut by 1 base, the J end by 1 base, with 6 bases between. The CDR3 has 14 residues.

This clonotype was detected ten times or more. This chain uses TRBV10-2 with TRBJ1-1; no reliable D call. The CDR3 has 13 amino acids. V was cut by 3 bases and J by 5 bases, with 10 bases left in between. Germline V gene sequence: CDR1 WSHSY, CDR2 SAAADI. CDR3: CASSDSRFTEAFF. CDR3 sequence (DNA): TGCGCCAGCAGTGACAGCCGTTTTACTGAAGCTTTCTTT.

This clonotype was picked up many times. The chain is built from TRBV6-6 and TRBJ2-7, with D perhaps matching TRBD1 (6 bases). CDR3 length: 14 residues. Trimming removed 6 bases from V and 5 bases from J, with 17 bases in between. Germline V gene lookup returns CDR1 MNHNY and CDR2 SVGAGI (reference sequence). The CDR3 DNA is TGTGCCAGCAGCTCCCTGGTCAGGGGCCACGAGCAGTACTTC. Translating it yields CASSSLVRGHEQYF.

This clonotype was picked up many times. This rearrangement joins TRBV29-1 to TRBJ2-5; D ambiguous. The V gene lost 4 bases and the J gene lost 0 bases, with 9 bases spanning the gap. Germline CDR1 and CDR2: SQVTM and ANQGSEA. The CDR3 is made up of 13 amino acids. The CDR3 sequence is CSVGSWNQETQYF. CDR3 sequence (DNA): TGCAGCGTTGGATCCTGGAACCAAGAGACCCAGTACTTC.

In this sample, this clonotype turned up many times. The chain recombines TRBV20-1 with TRBJ1-5, with TRBD1 as a possible D gene (5 bases). The CDR3 is 13 amino acids. CDR1 is DFQATT and CDR2 is SNEGSKA in the germline V gene (reference sequence). The V end was cut by 3 bases, the J end by 5 bases, with 11 bases between. As DNA, the CDR3 is TGCAGTGCTAGGGGGGACCTAGATCAGCCCCAGCATTTT. It is translated as CSARGDLDQPQHF.

This clonotype was counted many times. This chain connects TRBV7-2 to TRBJ2-7; D is tentatively TRBD1 or TRBD2 (5 bases each). Germline lookup yields CDR1 SGHTA and CDR2 FQGNSA. With 6 bases removed from V and 4 bases from J, the gap between germline ends came to 19 bases. The CDR3 contains 15 residues. The CDR3 region is CASRPDRMGVYEQYF. CDR3 coding DNA: TGTGCCAGCAGGCCCGATCGGATGGGGGTTTACGAGCAGTACTTC.

The genes are TRBV5-1 and TRBJ2-5, with 8 positions matching TRBD2. Per the germline V gene, CDR1 is SGHRS and CDR2 is YFSETQ. The CDR3 is made up of 14 amino acids. With 6 bases clipped from V and 4 bases from J, the junction kept 8 bases outside the gene matches. As DNA, the CDR3 is TGCGCCAGCACTGAACCGGGGGGGTCAGAGACCCAGTACTTC. Translating it yields CASTEPGGSETQYF.

This clonotype showed up many times. The CDR3 reads CSVPGPLSYEQYF. The CDR3 DNA follows: TGCAGCGTTCCGGGACCCCTCTCCTACGAGCAGTACTTC. The chain joins TRBV29-1 to TRBJ2-7; TRBD1 or TRBD2 may be the D gene (5 bases each). Germline loops: CDR1 SQVTM, CDR2 ANQGSEA. The CDR3 has 13 residues. Trimming took off 5 bases at V and 0 bases at J, with 11 bases between the two ends.

This clonotype was counted many times. The chain joins TRBV11-2 to TRBJ2-3; 9 bases agree with TRBD1. CDR3 size: 15 residues. Losses at the gene ends were 6 bases for V and 5 bases for J; bases not matched to a gene: 9. Germline-derived CDR1 and CDR2 are SGHAT and FQNNGV. CDR3 sequence reads: CASSFPGQGVDTQYF. The CDR3 DNA is TGTGCCAGCAGTTTCCCGGGACAGGGCGTAGATACGCAGTATTTT.

The sample holds many counts of this clonotype. The V and J genes are TRBV29-1 and TRBJ2-7; no firm D call. Germline CDR1 and CDR2: SQVTM and ANQGSEA. This CDR3 contains 11 residues. Trimming cost V 5 bases and J 2 bases, with 7 bases left between them. Written as DNA, the CDR3 is TGCAGCGTTACGACACCCTACGAGCAGTACTTC. It is translated as CSVTTPYEQYF.

The V gene is TRBV20-1, the J gene TRBJ2-7, with 7 bases fitting TRBD1. This CDR3 comprises 12 residues. J was trimmed by 4 bases and V by 6 bases; bases with no gene match: 6. Germline assignment: CDR1 DFQATT and CDR2 SNEGSKA (reference sequence). The CDR3 loop reads CSAGKQGYEQYF. In DNA form, the CDR3 reads TGCAGTGCCGGAAAACAGGGGTACGAGCAGTACTTC.

This chain uses TRBV7-2 with TRBJ2-7, with D perhaps TRBD2 (6 bases). The CDR3 has 12 residues. Deletions cut 5 bases from V and 7 bases from J, with 12 bases between. Germline V gene lookup returns CDR1 SGHTA and CDR2 FQGNSA. The CDR3 protein is CASSPRRGEQYF. DNA of the CDR3: TGTGCCAGCAGCCCCCGGAGGGGTGAGCAGTACTTC. The full variable domain, its missing parts supplied by reference TRBV7-2 and TRBJ2-7, is GAGVSQSPSNKVTEKGKDVELRCDPISGHTALYWYRQSLGQGLEFLIYFQGNSAPDKSGLPSDRFSAERTGGSVSTLTIQRTQQEDSAVYLCASSPRRGEQYFGPGTRLTVT.

Only a few counts were recorded for this clonotype. The genes are TRBV7-9 and TRBJ1-2; maybe TRBD1 (5 bases). This CDR3 is 11 amino acids long. V dropped 4 bases and J dropped 8 bases, with 8 bases sitting between them. Germline loops: CDR1 SEHNR, CDR2 FQNEAQ (reference sequence). CDR3 sequence: CASSSWGGYTF. CDR3 sequence (DNA): TGTGCCAGCAGCTCCTGGGGGGGCTACACCTTC. Together with reference TRBV7-9 and TRBJ1-2, the CDR3 gives the full variable domain: DTGVSQNPRHKITKRGQNVTFRCDPISEHNRLYWYRQTLGQGPEFLTYFQNEAQLEKSRLLSDRFSAERPKGSFSTLEIQRTEQGDSAMYLCASSSWGGYTFGSGTRLTVV.

Many counts were recorded for this clonotype. J is TRBJ2-7 and V is TRBV11-2; unclear D gene. V was pared by 1 base and J by 2 bases, with 6 bases between. The CDR3 consists of 13 residues. Looked up from germline, CDR1 is SGHAT and CDR2 is FQNNGV. CDR3 bases: TGTGCCAGCAGCTTAGGCGAGGCCTACGAGCAGTACTTC. Amino acid sequence: CASSLGEAYEQYF.

Many counts were recorded for this clonotype. The V call is TRBV7-6, the J call TRBJ1-6; 10 positions match TRBD1. The CDR3 length is 15 residues. With 2 bases clipped from V and 10 bases from J, the junction kept 5 bases outside the gene matches. Germline CDR1 is SGHVS and CDR2 is FNYEAQ. As DNA, the CDR3 is TGTGCCAGCAGCTTATCCTGGACAGGGGGATCACCCCTCCACTTT. Residues: CASSLSWTGGSPLHF.

V gene TRBV5-1 combines with J gene TRBJ2-1, with D uncertain. Germline loops: CDR1 SGHRS, CDR2 YFSETQ. Trimming took 0 bases from V and 5 from J, leaving 9 bases between them. The CDR3 loop spans 14 amino acids. In DNA, the CDR3 is TGCGCCAGCAGCTTGGTCAGCCCGAACAATGAGCAGTTCTTC. Residues: CASSLVSPNNEQFF.

This clonotype was seen ten or more times. The chain combines TRBV5-5 with TRBJ1-3, with a weak D call TRBD1 (5 bases). The CDR3 has 13 amino acids. Trimming shortened V by 1 base and J by 7 bases, and 9 bases separated the two germline ends. Germline assignment: CDR1 SGHKS and CDR2 YYEKEE (reference sequence). The CDR3 spells CASSLQGMNTIYF. The CDR3 DNA follows: TGTGCCAGCAGCTTGCAGGGTATGAACACCATATATTTT.

This clonotype was seen ten or more times. This chain connects TRBV5-1 to TRBJ2-1; 7 bases agree with TRBD2. The V gene end was trimmed by 0 bases and the J gene end by 6 bases; junction bases not matched to a gene: 3. The CDR3 extends over 14 amino acids. Germline CDR1 is SGHRS and CDR2 is YFSETQ. The DNA for the CDR3 is TGCGCCAGCAGCTTGGACGGCGGGGGCAATGAGCAGTTCTTC. It is translated as CASSLDGGGNEQFF.

This clonotype was detected many times. The chain is built from TRBV27 and TRBJ1-6, with a weak D call TRBD1 (6 bases). Germline V gene data show CDR1 as MNHEY and CDR2 as SMNVEV (reference sequence). The CDR3 consists of 18 residues. V gave up 2 bases and J gave up 9 bases, with 23 bases separating them. CDR3 protein: CASSLALNMAGAFSPLHF. CDR3 in DNA: TGTGCCAGCAGTTTAGCTTTAAATATGGCAGGGGCGTTTTCACCCCTCCACTTT.

In its sample, this clonotype was seen many times. This chain connects TRBV20-1 to TRBJ1-1; D not certain. The length of the CDR3 is 12 residues. Germline CDR1 DFQATT, CDR2 SNEGSKA (reference sequence). Trimming removed 3 bases at V and 0 bases at J, with 5 bases between. Here the CDR3 DNA reads TGCAGTGCTAGGAGGCTGAACACTGAAGCTTTCTTT. Protein sequence: CSARRLNTEAFF.

Ten or more counts support this clonotype. The chain has TRBV2 and TRBJ2-3; 7 nucleotides align to TRBD1. With 5 bases clipped from V and 2 bases from J, the junction kept 7 bases outside the gene matches. Germline CDR1 and CDR2: SNHLY and FYNNEI. The CDR3 loop spans 15 amino acids. The CDR3 bases are TGTGCCAGCAGTAAAGGGACAGCCTCCACAGATACGCAGTATTTT. The encoded protein is CASSKGTASTDTQYF.

This clonotype occurred many times. The chain combines TRBV7-2 with TRBJ2-3; D is possibly TRBD2 (5 bases). The CDR3 consists of 14 residues. V lost 6 bases, J lost 0 bases, and 10 bases lay in between. Germline V lookup: CDR1 SGHTA, CDR2 FQGNSA. In nucleotides, the CDR3 is TGTGCCAGCAGAACCGGGGTGAGCACAGATACGCAGTATTTT. Translated, it gives CASRTGVSTDTQYF.

This clonotype was seen repeatedly, ten times or more. CDR3 in DNA: TGTGCCAGCAGCTCTGGACTAGCGGGATGGGGCAATGAGCAGTTCTTC. It codes for CASSSGLAGWGNEQFF. The gene calls are TRBV3-1 and TRBJ2-1, with 12 bases matching TRBD2. The junction had 8 bases not matched to a gene; V was cut back by 5 bases and J by 6 bases. The CDR3 covers 16 residues. From germline, CDR1 is LGHDT and CDR2 YNNKEL (reference sequence).